The rows below give T cell receptor beta chains drawn from one sample of a study of cytomegalovirus exposure and HLA in healthy donors. The table came from immunoSEQ multiplex PCR; TCRdb's copy has only in-frame clones and leaves some out. There are around 200,000 clones in the sample; 55% to 75% occur only once, and 2.5% to 3% lies in the top ten. Sequences were obtained from PBMCs. The receptors derive from a man between 40 and 49 years old in good health and CMV-seropositive. Both conserved end residues are part of each CDR3. Fields, in order: J gene, clone size, V gene, CDR3 protein. Part of the rows lack a size; the others show once, few, many or a class for expanded clones.

TRBJ2-5 NA TRBV5-1 CASSLSRVGETQYF
TRBJ2-3 NA TRBV29-1 CSLTAGGLSTDTQYF
TRBJ2-7 NA TRBV28 CASSLRQPLYEQYF
TRBJ1-2 NA TRBV10-2 CASSPQDVYGYTF
TRBJ2-1 once TRBV9 CASSVGLAGINEQFF
TRBJ1-2 NA TRBV4-3 CASSQEGDINYGYTF
TRBJ2-5 few TRBV6-6 CASSYQETQYF
TRBJ1-1 NA TRBV10-1 CASSIDLGGTEAFF
TRBJ1-2 NA TRBV6-4 CASSDRGYGYTF
TRBJ1-1 NA TRBV29-1 CSEGLRTEAFF
TRBJ2-3 once TRBV5-1 CASSLALQAGGGSTDTQYF
TRBJ1-6 NA TRBV19 CASSIWGQGENSPLHF
TRBJ2-1 NA TRBV19 CASGPTGGSYNEQFF
TRBJ1-4 NA TRBV10-3 CAIGDRFNEKLFF
TRBJ1-4 NA TRBV2 CATKRGTEGEKLFF
TRBJ2-6 NA TRBV15 CATSRDRTANVLTF
TRBJ2-2 NA TRBV6-5 CASSKGQYTGELFF
TRBJ2-7 NA TRBV5-6 CASSLSLWGDYEQYF
TRBJ2-1 NA TRBV5-1 CASSLESSGGTNEQFF
TRBJ1-2 once TRBV14 CASSHGQGAYGYTF
TRBJ1-2 NA TRBV7-8 CASSFGGQGYGYTF
TRBJ1-1 few TRBV5-4 CASSLTGGTEAFF
TRBJ2-3 NA TRBV7-8 CASSSIAGGRSDTQYF
TRBJ2-7 NA TRBV7-2 CASSSYKGYEQYF
TRBJ2-5 NA TRBV19 CASSPGPNMRETQYF
TRBJ2-7 NA TRBV5-5 CASTLGQGYYEQYF
TRBJ1-5 NA TRBV10-2 CASSAGQGPNQPQHF
TRBJ1-5 NA TRBV4-2 CASSPRPERECPTLYSNQPQHF
TRBJ1-1 NA TRBV7-7 CASSPAGRWTEAFF